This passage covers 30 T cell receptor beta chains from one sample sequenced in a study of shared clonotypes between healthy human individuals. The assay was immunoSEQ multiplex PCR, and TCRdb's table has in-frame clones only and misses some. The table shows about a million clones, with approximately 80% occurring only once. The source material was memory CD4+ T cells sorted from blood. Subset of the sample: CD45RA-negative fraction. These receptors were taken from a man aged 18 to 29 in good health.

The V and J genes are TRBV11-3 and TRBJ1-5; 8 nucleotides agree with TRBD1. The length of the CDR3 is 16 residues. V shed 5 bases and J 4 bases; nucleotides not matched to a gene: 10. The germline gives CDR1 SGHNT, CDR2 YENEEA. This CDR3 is CASSRARTGFNQPQHF. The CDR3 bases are TGTGCCAGCAGCCGAGCCAGGACAGGGTTTAATCAGCCCCAGCATTTT.

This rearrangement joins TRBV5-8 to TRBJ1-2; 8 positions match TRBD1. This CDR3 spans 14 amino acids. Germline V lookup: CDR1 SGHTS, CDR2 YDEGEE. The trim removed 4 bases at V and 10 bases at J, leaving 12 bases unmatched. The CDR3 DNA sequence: TGTGCCAGCAGCACCGGACAGGGACGGGTGGTCTACACCTTC. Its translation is CASSTGQGRVVYTF.

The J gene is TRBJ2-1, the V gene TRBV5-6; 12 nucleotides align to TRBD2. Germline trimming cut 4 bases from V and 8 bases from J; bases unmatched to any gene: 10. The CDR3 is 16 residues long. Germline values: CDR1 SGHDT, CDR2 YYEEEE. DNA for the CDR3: TGTGCCAGCAGCGTTGACGGGACTAGCGGGTCCCATGAGCAGTTCTTC. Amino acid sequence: CASSVDGTSGSHEQFF.

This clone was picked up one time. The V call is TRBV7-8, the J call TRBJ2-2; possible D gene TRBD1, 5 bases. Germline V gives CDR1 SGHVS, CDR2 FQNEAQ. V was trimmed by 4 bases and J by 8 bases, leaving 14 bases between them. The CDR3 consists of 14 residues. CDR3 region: CASSSRVISGELFF. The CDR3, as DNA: TGTGCCAGCAGCTCCAGGGTAATATCAGGGGAGCTGTTTTTT.

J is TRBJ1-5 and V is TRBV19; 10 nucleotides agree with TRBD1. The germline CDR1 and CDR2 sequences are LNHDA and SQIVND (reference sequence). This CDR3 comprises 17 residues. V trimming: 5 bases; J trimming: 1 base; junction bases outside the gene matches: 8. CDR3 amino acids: CASSSPGQGMSNQPQHF. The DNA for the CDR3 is TGTGCCAGTAGTTCTCCGGGACAGGGGATGAGCAATCAGCCCCAGCATTTT.

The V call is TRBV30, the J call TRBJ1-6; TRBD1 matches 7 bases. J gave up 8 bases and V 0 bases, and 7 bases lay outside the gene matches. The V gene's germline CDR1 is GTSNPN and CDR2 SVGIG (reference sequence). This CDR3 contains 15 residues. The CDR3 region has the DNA TGTGCCTGGAGTGTACTTAGGACAGGACATTCACCCCTCCACTTT. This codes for CAWSVLRTGHSPLHF.

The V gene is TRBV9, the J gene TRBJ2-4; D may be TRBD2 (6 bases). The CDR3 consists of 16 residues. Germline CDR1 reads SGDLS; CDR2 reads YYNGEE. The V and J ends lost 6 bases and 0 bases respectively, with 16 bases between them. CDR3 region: CASIRSGVLAKNIQYF. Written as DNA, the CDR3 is TGTGCCAGCATACGTAGCGGAGTCCTAGCCAAAAACATTCAGTACTTC.

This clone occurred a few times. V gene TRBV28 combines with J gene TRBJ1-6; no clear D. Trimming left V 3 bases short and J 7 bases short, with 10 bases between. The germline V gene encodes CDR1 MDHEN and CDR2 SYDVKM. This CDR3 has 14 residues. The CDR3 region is CASSLSGFNSPLHF. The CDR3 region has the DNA TGTGCCAGCAGTTTGAGTGGATTCAATTCACCCCTCCACTTT.

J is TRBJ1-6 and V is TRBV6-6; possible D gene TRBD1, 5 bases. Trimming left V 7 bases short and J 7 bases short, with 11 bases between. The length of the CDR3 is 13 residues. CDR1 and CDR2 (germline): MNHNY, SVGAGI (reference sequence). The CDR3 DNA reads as TGTGCCAGCAATGCTAACAGGAATTCACCCCTCCACTTT. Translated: CASNANRNSPLHF.

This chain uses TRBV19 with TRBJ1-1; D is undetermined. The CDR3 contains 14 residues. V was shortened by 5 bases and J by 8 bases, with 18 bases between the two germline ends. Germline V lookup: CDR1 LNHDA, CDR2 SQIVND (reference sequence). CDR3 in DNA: TGTGCCAGTAGTGGGAGAATGAAGGCTAGCGAAGCTTTCTTT. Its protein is CASSGRMKASEAFF.

In nucleotides, the CDR3 is TGTGCCAGCAGTCAACTTCTTTTTGCTGGGGCCAACGTCCTGACTTTC. Translation gives CASSQLLFAGANVLTF. The V and J genes are TRBV7-9 and TRBJ2-6; D gene ambiguous. The ends were cut back, 6 bases at V and 2 bases at J, with 14 bases in the middle. Per the germline V gene, CDR1 is SEHNR and CDR2 is FQNEAQ (reference sequence). The CDR3 runs 16 residues.

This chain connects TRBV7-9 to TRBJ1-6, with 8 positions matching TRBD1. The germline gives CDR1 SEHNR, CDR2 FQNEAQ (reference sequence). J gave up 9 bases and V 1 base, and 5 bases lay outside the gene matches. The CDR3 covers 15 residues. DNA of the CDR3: TGTGCCAGCAGCTTAGGTGGACAGGGAGGTTCACCCCTCCACTTT. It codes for CASSLGGQGGSPLHF.

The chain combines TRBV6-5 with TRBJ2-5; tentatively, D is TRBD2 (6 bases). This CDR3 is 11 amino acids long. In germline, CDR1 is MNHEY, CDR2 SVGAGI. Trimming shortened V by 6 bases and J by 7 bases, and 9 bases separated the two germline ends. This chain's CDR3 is CASSPGGTQYF. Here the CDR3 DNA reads TGTGCCAGCAGCCCCGGGGGGACCCAGTACTTC.

CDR3 in DNA: TGTGCCAGCAGAGGGACGGGATGGGAAAAACTGTTTTTT. Translated: CASRGTGWEKLFF. The chain recombines TRBV28 with TRBJ1-4, with D perhaps TRBD1 (5 bases). Germline V gives CDR1 MDHEN, CDR2 SYDVKM. The CDR3 runs to 13 residues. With 6 bases removed from V and 8 bases from J, the gap between germline ends came to 13 bases.

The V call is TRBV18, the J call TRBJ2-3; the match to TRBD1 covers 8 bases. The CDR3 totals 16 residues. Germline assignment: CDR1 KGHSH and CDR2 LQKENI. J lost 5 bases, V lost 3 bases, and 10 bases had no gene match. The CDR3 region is CASSPLSQGAGDTQYF. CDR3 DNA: TGTGCCAGCTCACCCTTGTCCCAGGGGGCAGGAGATACGCAGTATTTT.

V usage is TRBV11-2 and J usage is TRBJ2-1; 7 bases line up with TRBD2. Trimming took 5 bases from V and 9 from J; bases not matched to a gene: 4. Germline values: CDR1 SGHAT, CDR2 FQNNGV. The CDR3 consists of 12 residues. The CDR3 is CASSLTGGEQFF. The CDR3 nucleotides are TGTGCCAGCAGCCTAACGGGAGGTGAGCAGTTCTTC.

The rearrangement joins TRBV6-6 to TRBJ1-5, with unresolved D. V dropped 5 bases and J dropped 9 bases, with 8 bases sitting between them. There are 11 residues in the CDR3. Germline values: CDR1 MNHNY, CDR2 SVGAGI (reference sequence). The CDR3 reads CASSLQGPQHF. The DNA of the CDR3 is TGTGCCAGCAGTCTGCAAGGGCCCCAGCATTTT.

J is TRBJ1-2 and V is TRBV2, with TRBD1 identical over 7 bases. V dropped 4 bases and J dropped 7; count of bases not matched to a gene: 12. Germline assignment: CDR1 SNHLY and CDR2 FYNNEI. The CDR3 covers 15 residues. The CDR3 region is CASSVLEGGGSGYTF. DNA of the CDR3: TGTGCCAGCAGTGTTCTCGAGGGAGGGGGCTCTGGCTACACCTTC.

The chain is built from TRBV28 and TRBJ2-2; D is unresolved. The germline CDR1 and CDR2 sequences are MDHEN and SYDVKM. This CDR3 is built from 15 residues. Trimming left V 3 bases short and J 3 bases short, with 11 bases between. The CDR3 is CASSLGRADTGELFF. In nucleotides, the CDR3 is TGTGCCAGCAGTTTGGGAAGGGCGGACACCGGGGAGCTGTTTTTT.

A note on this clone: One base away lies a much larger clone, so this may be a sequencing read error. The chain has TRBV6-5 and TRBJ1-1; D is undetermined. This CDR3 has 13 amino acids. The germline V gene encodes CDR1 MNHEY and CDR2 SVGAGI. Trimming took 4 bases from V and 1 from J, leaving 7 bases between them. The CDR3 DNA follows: TGTGCCAGCAGTTCTCGACAGAACACTGAAGCTTTCTTT. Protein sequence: CASSSRQNTEAFF.

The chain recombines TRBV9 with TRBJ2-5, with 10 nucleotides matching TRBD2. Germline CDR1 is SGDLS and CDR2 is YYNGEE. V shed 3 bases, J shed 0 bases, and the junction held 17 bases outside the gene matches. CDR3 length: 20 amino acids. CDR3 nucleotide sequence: TGTGCCAGCAGCGCCACTTCCGGGACTAGCGCCAGCAGGTACCAAGAGACCCAGTACTTC. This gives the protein CASSATSGTSASRYQETQYF.

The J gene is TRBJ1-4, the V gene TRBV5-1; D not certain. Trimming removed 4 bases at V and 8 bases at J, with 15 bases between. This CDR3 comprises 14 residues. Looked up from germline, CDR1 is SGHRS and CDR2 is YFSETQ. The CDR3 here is CASSAQGQGEKLFF. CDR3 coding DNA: TGCGCCAGCAGCGCCCAAGGCCAAGGCGAAAAACTGTTTTTT.

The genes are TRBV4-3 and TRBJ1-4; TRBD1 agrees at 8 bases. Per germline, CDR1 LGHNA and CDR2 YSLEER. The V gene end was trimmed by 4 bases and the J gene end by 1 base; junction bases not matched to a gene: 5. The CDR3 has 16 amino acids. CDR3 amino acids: CASSRMTGVTNEKLFF. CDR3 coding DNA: TGCGCCAGCAGCCGAATGACAGGGGTAACTAATGAAAAACTGTTTTTT.

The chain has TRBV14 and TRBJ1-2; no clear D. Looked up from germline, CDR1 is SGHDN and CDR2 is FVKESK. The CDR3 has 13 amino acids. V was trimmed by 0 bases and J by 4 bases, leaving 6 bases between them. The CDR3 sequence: CASSQDMFYGYTF. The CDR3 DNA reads TGTGCCAGCAGCCAAGACATGTTCTATGGCTACACCTTC. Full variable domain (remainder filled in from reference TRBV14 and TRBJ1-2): EAGVTQFPSHSVIEKGQTVTLRCDPISGHDNLYWYRRVMGKEIKFLLHFVKESKQDESGMPNNRFLAERTGGTYSTLKVQPAELEDSGVYFCASSQDMFYGYTFGSGTRLTVV.

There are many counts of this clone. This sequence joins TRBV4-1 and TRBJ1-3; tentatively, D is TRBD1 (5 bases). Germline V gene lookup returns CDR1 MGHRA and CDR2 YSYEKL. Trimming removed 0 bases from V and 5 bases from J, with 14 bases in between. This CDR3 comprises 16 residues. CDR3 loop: CASSQDGRGSRNTIYF. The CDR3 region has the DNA TGCGCCAGCAGCCAAGATGGACGGGGGAGTAGAAACACCATATATTTT.

The CDR3 region has the DNA TGCAGCGTTGAAAAAGCCCCAGGCTATGGCTACACCTTC. Its protein is CSVEKAPGYGYTF. This chain joins TRBV29-1 and TRBJ1-2; D remains ambiguous. Germline assignment: CDR1 SQVTM and CDR2 ANQGSEA. V lost 2 bases, J lost 4 bases, and 11 bases lay in between. This CDR3 has 13 amino acids.

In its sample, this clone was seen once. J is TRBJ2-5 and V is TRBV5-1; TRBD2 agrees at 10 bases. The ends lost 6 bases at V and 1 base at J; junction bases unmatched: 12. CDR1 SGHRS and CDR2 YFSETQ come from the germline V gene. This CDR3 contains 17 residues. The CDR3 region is CASTLIVSGGTQETQYF. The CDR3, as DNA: TGCGCCAGCACCCTAATTGTTAGCGGGGGGACCCAAGAGACCCAGTACTTC.

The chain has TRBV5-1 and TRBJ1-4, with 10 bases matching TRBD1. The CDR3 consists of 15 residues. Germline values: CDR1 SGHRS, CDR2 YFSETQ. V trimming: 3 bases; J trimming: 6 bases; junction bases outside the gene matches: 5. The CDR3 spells CASSWSGTGDEKLFF. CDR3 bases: TGCGCCAGCAGCTGGTCTGGGACAGGGGATGAAAAACTGTTTTTT.

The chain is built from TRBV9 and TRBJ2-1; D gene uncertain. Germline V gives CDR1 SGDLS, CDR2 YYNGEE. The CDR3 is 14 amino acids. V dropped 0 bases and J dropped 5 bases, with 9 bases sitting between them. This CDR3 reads CASSVAAVNNEQFF. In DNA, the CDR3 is TGTGCCAGCAGCGTAGCGGCAGTCAACAATGAGCAGTTCTTC.

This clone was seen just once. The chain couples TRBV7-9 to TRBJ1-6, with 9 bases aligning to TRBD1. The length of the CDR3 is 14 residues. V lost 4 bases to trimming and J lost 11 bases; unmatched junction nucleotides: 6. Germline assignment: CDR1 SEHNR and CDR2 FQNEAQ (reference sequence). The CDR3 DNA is TGTGCCAGCAGCTGGGACAGGGATCGAGCACCCCTCCACTTT. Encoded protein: CASSWDRDRAPLHF.